This T cell receptor (beta chain) is from a study of blood T cell repertoires in COVID-19. Repertoires were generated with immunoSEQ multiplex PCR, while TCRdb's copy carries only in-frame clones and drops some. Among 350,000 to 400,000 clones listed, 91% were seen once. This clone was counted between two and nine times. Participants spanned ages about 18 to 100 years and resided in 20 to 25 US areas. The germline V gene has CDR1 SNHLY and CDR2 FYNNEI. The ends lost 6 bases at V and 9 bases at J; junction bases unmatched: 7. The CDR3 has 13 residues. The V gene is TRBV2, the J gene TRBJ2-1, with 8 bases fitting TRBD1. The clonotype was recovered from a woman in her thirties or forties who had been exposed to COVID-19. The sequenced material came from PBMCs or T cells enriched from blood (not recorded which). As DNA, the CDR3 is TGTGCCAGCAGAGAAACAGGGGGAGGTGAGCAGTTCTTC. This sequence encodes CASRETGGGEQFF.